The T cell receptor (beta chain) described here comes from a study of spatial heterogeneity in lung cancer. Overall study context: Detection consistently captured more beta-chain sequences than alpha-chain sequences.

This CDR3 has 14 amino acids. Trimming removed 2 bases from V and 6 bases from J; junction bases left unmatched: 2. Germline V gene lookup returns CDR1 LNHNV and CDR2 YYDKDF (reference sequence). This clonotype came up many times. Its antigen is currently unknown. Indicated time point: sample taken at primary tumor resection. The donors, roughly 70 patients with untreated early-stage non-small cell lung cancer, provided the samples. Every TCR cDNA molecule bore a unique molecular identifier. TCRdb reprocessed the 5' RACE reads via MiXCR and lists one record per CDR3 protein. The table has about 100,000 distinct CDR3 sequences, under 4.5% seen once; the top ten hold 20% to 25%. Study-level findings and limits: It was found that expanded intratumoral alpha and beta TCR counts tracked tumor mutation counts.

The V call is TRBV15, the J call TRBJ1-5, with TRBD1 matching 9 bases. The TCR sequence derives from a male donor with early-stage non-small cell lung cancer. The sequences come from lung tumor tissue, collected at surgery. CDR3 DNA sequence: TGTGCCACCAGCAGAACAGGGGGCGGTCAGCCCCAGCATTTT. Its translation is CATSRTGGGQPQHF.